The 8 T cell receptor beta chains in this list originate from one sample, sequenced in a study of shared clonotypes between healthy human individuals. The data were produced by immunoSEQ multiplex PCR, yet TCRdb's version contains in-frame clones alone and is incomplete. Among about 2.4 million clones listed, 90% to 95% were seen once. Sample: naive CD4+ T cells from PBMCs. Subset noted: CD45RA+ positively selected. Every receptor here comes from a man between 18 and 29 years old in good health. Some clones in this sample may be carry-over from other donors' samples.

This sequence joins TRBV6-5 and TRBJ1-2; D is perhaps TRBD1 (6 bases). The CDR3 contains 15 residues. The germline gives CDR1 MNHEY, CDR2 SVGAGI. The ends were cut back, 0 bases at V and 7 bases at J, with 15 bases in the middle. For the CDR3, the DNA is TGTGCCAGCAGTTACTCGTATCGGGGGGCGTTTGGCTACACCTTC. It yields the protein CASSYSYRGAFGYTF.

The chain combines TRBV6-5 with TRBJ1-1; TRBD1 is a possible D gene (5 bases). The CDR3 consists of 14 residues. With 9 bases removed from V and 2 bases from J, the gap between germline ends came to 16 bases. Germline V lookup: CDR1 MNHEY, CDR2 SVGAGI. The CDR3 DNA is TGTGCCAGTATCCATTGGGGCAGAAACACTGAAGCTTTCTTT. Translating gives CASIHWGRNTEAFF.

The chain couples TRBV18 to TRBJ2-5, with TRBD1 matching 9 bases. Germline CDR1 is KGHSH and CDR2 is LQKENI. The CDR3 length is 15 residues. Unmatched junction bases numbered 10, after V lost 6 bases and J lost 5 bases. The CDR3 loop reads CASSQLQGAGETQYF. The CDR3 DNA reads TGTGCCAGCTCGCAACTACAGGGGGCTGGGGAGACCCAGTACTTC. The full variable domain, its missing parts supplied by reference TRBV18 and TRBJ2-5, is NAGVMQNPRHLVRRRGQEARLRCSPMKGHSHVYWYRQLPEEGLKFMVYLQKENIIDESGMPKERFSAEFPKEGPSILRIQQVVRGDSAAYFCASSQLQGAGETQYFGPGTRLLVL.

The gene calls are TRBV20-1 and TRBJ2-1, with 12 positions matching TRBD2. The CDR3 is 11 amino acids. After removal of 7 bases from V and 14 bases from J, the junction contained 6 bases not matched to a gene. Germline V gives CDR1 DFQATT, CDR2 SNEGSKA (reference sequence). DNA for the CDR3: TGCAGTGTCCTAGCGGGAGGGCCGAAGTTCTTC. The encoded protein is CSVLAGGPKFF.

The chain recombines TRBV4-1 with TRBJ1-5; maybe TRBD1 (5 bases). Germline-derived CDR1 and CDR2 are MGHRA and YSYEKL. V was pared by 5 bases and J by 0 bases, with 11 bases between. The CDR3 runs 15 residues. The CDR3 reads CASSVGPNSNQPQHF. In DNA form, the CDR3 reads TGCGCCAGCAGCGTGGGACCTAATAGCAATCAGCCCCAGCATTTT.

A note on this clone: Other DNA sequences in this specimen translate into the identical CDR3. The chain employs TRBV11-3 and TRBJ2-5, with D possibly being TRBD1 (5 bases). The germline gives CDR1 SGHNT, CDR2 YENEEA. V dropped 1 base and J dropped 2 bases, with 11 bases sitting between them. This CDR3 is built from 15 residues. The CDR3 here is CASSLGQRKQETQYF. The DNA of the CDR3 is TGTGCCAGCAGCTTAGGACAGAGAAAACAAGAGACCCAGTACTTC.

V is TRBV5-1 and J is TRBJ1-1, with D maybe TRBD1 (5 bases). Trimming took off 0 bases at V and 1 base at J, with 10 bases between the two ends. Germline assignment: CDR1 SGHRS and CDR2 YFSETQ. The CDR3 spans 15 residues. This CDR3 is CASSLGGSGNTEAFF. The CDR3, as DNA: TGCGCCAGCAGCTTGGGGGGCAGCGGGAACACTGAAGCTTTCTTT.

A few counts support this clone. CDR3 residues: CASSSNSEAFF. CDR3 coding DNA: TGCGCCAGCAGCTCGAACTCCGAAGCTTTCTTT. The chain combines TRBV5-1 with TRBJ1-1; no clear D gene. V lost 3 bases to trimming and J lost 8 bases, with 8 bases between them. This CDR3 region has 11 residues. Per germline, CDR1 SGHRS and CDR2 YFSETQ.